This entry is about one T cell receptor beta chain. The antigen remains unidentified. The germline V gene has CDR1 MNHNY and CDR2 SVGAGI (reference sequence). V lost 2 bases, J lost 0 bases, and 11 bases lay in between. The length of the CDR3 is 15 residues. Generated by immunoSEQ multiplex PCR, the TCRdb table keeps only in-frame clones and is missing some. Here the sample spans tens of thousands of clones, 90% to 97% being singletons. The donors belonged to the roughly 110-subject validation cohort, separate from the approximately 670-subject first cohort. The data were taken from a study of cytomegalovirus exposure and HLA in healthy donors. In the study overall: The roughly 130 validation repertoires used the same platform as the roughly 700 first-cohort repertoires (as reported by a later analysis). Regarding the study as a whole: TCR beta chains numbering some 150 were designated cytomegalovirus-associated.

The chain carries TRBV6-6 and TRBJ2-7; D possibly corresponds to TRBD1 (6 bases). The sample comprised PBMCs. This receptor was obtained from a man aged 18 to 35 in good health and CMV-seropositive. CDR3 coding DNA: TGTGCCAGCAGTTACGAAGGGGGATACTCCTACGAGCAGTACTTC. Its protein product is CASSYEGGYSYEQYF.